The 22 T cell receptor beta chains given below trace back to one sample, sequenced in a study of T-cell memory formation after mild COVID-19. One entry per CDR3 protein, called by TCRdb with MiXCR from the 5' RACE reads. The sample includes roughly 45,000 distinct CDR3 sequences, 25% to 30% seen only once; the top ten take 43%. The sample comprised PBMCs or a T cell subset sorted from them (not recorded which). The receptors shown here come from a man aged 18 to 30 who had mild COVID-19 (a few samples of this study predate the infection). Cell type and time point are not known.

This clonotype was counted a few times. V usage is TRBV12-3 or TRBV12-4 and J usage is TRBJ1-4, with D possibly being TRBD1 (5 bases). V shed 7 bases and J shed 3 bases, with 9 bases lying between them. The CDR3 runs 13 residues. CDR3: CASKQGANEKLFF. CDR3 DNA: TGTGCCAGCAAGCAGGGCGCTAATGAAAAACTGTTTTTT.

The chain carries TRBV6-5 and TRBJ2-7, with 9 bases fitting TRBD1. This CDR3 is built from 14 residues. Germline-derived CDR1 and CDR2 are MNHEY and SVGAGI. After removal of 4 bases from V and 5 bases from J, the junction contained 6 bases not matched to a gene. CDR3 bases: TGTGCCAGCAGTTTACAGGGGGCGCTGAACGAGCAGTACTTC. This sequence encodes CASSLQGALNEQYF.

The chain has TRBV7-8 and TRBJ2-1; D might be TRBD2 (6 bases). The CDR3 spans 16 residues. From germline, CDR1 is SGHVS and CDR2 FQNEAQ. Trimming took 6 bases from V and 0 from J, leaving 15 bases between them. CDR3 sequence reads: CASSHIRESSYNEQFF. In DNA form, the CDR3 reads TGTGCCAGCAGTCATATCCGGGAGAGCTCCTACAATGAGCAGTTCTTC. Variable domain in full (rest from reference TRBV7-8 and TRBJ2-1): GAGVSQSPRYKVAKRGQDVALRCDPISGHVSLFWYQQALGQGPEFLTYFQNEAQLDKSGLPSDRFFAERPEGSVSTLKIQRTQQEDSAVYLCASSHIRESSYNEQFFGPGTRLTVL.

The chain joins TRBV4-1 to TRBJ2-7, with D perhaps TRBD2 (6 bases). CDR3 length equals 16 residues. V was shortened by 4 bases and J by 1 base, with 17 bases between the two germline ends. Germline assignment: CDR1 MGHRA and CDR2 YSYEKL. The CDR3 is CASSPYWGEASYEQYF. CDR3 nucleotides: TGCGCCAGCAGCCCTTATTGGGGGGAGGCATCCTACGAGCAGTACTTC.

V usage is TRBV23-1 and J usage is TRBJ1-5; D possibly corresponds to TRBD1 (5 bases). TRBV23-1 is an ORF, and what it does is uncertain. The CDR3 is 15 residues long. V lost 3 bases, J lost 4 bases, and 13 bases lay in between. Written as DNA, the CDR3 is TGCGCCAGCAGTCACTCGCGGGCAGGGAATCAGCCCCAGCATTTT. It specifies CASSHSRAGNQPQHF.

This chain joins TRBV7-9 and TRBJ2-5; D may correspond to TRBD1 or TRBD2 (5 bases each). The CDR3 covers 13 residues. V dropped 5 bases and J dropped 4 bases, with 11 bases sitting between them. Looked up from germline, CDR1 is SEHNR and CDR2 is FQNEAQ (reference sequence). The chain's CDR3 is CASSGPGRETQYF. As DNA, the CDR3 is TGTGCCAGCAGCGGACCAGGGAGAGAGACCCAGTACTTC.

This clonotype turned up a few times. The chain joins TRBV4-2 to TRBJ2-1; 15 nucleotides match TRBD2. The CDR3 loop spans 18 amino acids. V lost 3 bases, J lost 10 bases, and 13 bases stayed unmatched. CDR1 LGHNA and CDR2 YNFKEQ come from the germline V gene. The CDR3 nucleotides are TGTGCCAGCAGCCAGCCCGGGACTAGCGGGGGGCCCGAGGGGGAGCAGTTCTTC. Translation: CASSQPGTSGGPEGEQFF.

The chain couples TRBV20-1 to TRBJ2-1, with 9 bases matching TRBD2. The CDR3 has 16 residues. J lost 5 bases, V lost 5 bases, and 13 bases had no gene match. Germline lookup yields CDR1 DFQATT and CDR2 SNEGSKA (reference sequence). CDR3 bases: TGCAGTGCTCCCGGCGGGGGGGCAATCATACACAATGAGCAGTTCTTC. Translation gives CSAPGGGAIIHNEQFF.

This chain links TRBV5-4 with TRBJ1-1; no firm D call. CDR1 is SGHNT, CDR2 YYREEE, per germline (reference sequence). V was clipped by 3 bases and J by 1 base, with 10 bases between them. The CDR3 totals 14 residues. Written as DNA, the CDR3 is TGTGCCAGCAGCTCCCATCTACAGAACACTGAAGCTTTCTTT. Its protein is CASSSHLQNTEAFF.

This clonotype showed up just a few times. The chain has TRBV4-3 and TRBJ1-1; possible D gene TRBD1, 6 bases. The CDR3 is made up of 15 amino acids. CDR1 LGHNA and CDR2 YSLEER come from the germline V gene. Trimming stripped 4 bases from V and 1 base from J, with 13 bases between. The DNA of the CDR3 is TGCGCCAGCAGCCCCAAGGGGGGTAGGAACACTGAAGCTTTCTTT. Translating gives CASSPKGGRNTEAFF.

This clonotype was detected only a few times. The chain joins TRBV24-1 to TRBJ2-5, with TRBD2 as a possible D gene (6 bases). This CDR3 comprises 13 residues. CDR1 is KGHDR, CDR2 SFDVKD, per germline. The ends were cut back, 4 bases at V and 7 bases at J, with 12 bases in the middle. This CDR3 reads CATSDHGGRTQYF. The CDR3 DNA is TGTGCCACCAGTGACCACGGGGGTCGGACCCAGTACTTC.

This clonotype has just a few counts. V and J are TRBV12-3 or TRBV12-4 and TRBJ1-1, with unresolved D. Deletions cut 7 bases from V and 3 bases from J, with 12 bases between. This CDR3 spans 13 amino acids. The CDR3, as DNA: TGTGCCAGCACTCGCTCCTGGGACACTGAAGCTTTCTTT. Residues: CASTRSWDTEAFF.

This clonotype has a handful of counts. This chain connects TRBV27 to TRBJ2-5, with 8 bases lining up with TRBD1. Germline V gene data show CDR1 as MNHEY and CDR2 as SMNVEV (reference sequence). Trimming took 2 bases from V and 2 from J; bases not matched to a gene: 4. The CDR3 is 15 amino acids. CDR3: CASSLGRQGQETQYF. Written as DNA, the CDR3 is TGTGCCAGCAGTTTAGGTCGACAGGGGCAAGAGACCCAGTACTTC.

In this sample, this clonotype turned up a few times. The chain uses TRBV27 and TRBJ2-7, with D maybe TRBD2 (5 bases). Germline assignment: CDR1 MNHEY and CDR2 SMNVEV (reference sequence). The CDR3 length is 14 residues. V gave up 5 bases and J gave up 2 bases, with 13 bases separating them. The CDR3 DNA follows: TGTGCCAGCAGTCCCCTTGGGGAGCCCTACGAGCAGTACGTC. It is translated as CASSPLGEPYEQYV.

This clonotype was observed a handful of times. This chain links TRBV4-1 with TRBJ2-1; D is uncertain. The CDR3 totals 14 residues. The germline V gene has CDR1 MGHRA and CDR2 YSYEKL. Trimming took off 4 bases at V and 4 bases at J, with 11 bases between the two ends. Here the CDR3 DNA reads TGCGCCAGCAGCCTCCGACCCGATTACAATGAGCAGTTCTTC. It translates to CASSLRPDYNEQFF.

A note on this clonotype: The junction differs from germline at one of its ends, possibly a read error. This chain links TRBV14 with TRBJ2-5; TRBD1 matches 7 bases. The CDR3 is 15 amino acids. The germline V gene encodes CDR1 SGHDN and CDR2 FVKESK. For the CDR3, the DNA is TGTGCCAGCAGCCTTCGAGGGGGCTGGGGGAAGACCAAGTACTTC. This translates into CASSLRGGWGKTKYF.

The table lists this clonotype with a few counts. The V and J genes are TRBV7-6 and TRBJ2-1; 16 nucleotides line up with TRBD2. The CDR3 runs to 18 residues. The V gene end was trimmed by 5 bases and the J gene end by 1 base; junction bases not matched to a gene: 5. Germline V gives CDR1 SGHVS, CDR2 FNYEAQ. CDR3 protein: CASSPGLAGGKSYNEQFF. CDR3 sequence (DNA): TGTGCCAGCAGCCCGGGACTAGCGGGGGGGAAGTCCTACAATGAGCAGTTCTTC. The variable domain in full, completed from reference TRBV7-6 and TRBJ2-1, reads GAGVSQSPRYKVTKRGQDVALRCDPISGHVSLYWYRQALGQGPEFLTYFNYEAQQDKSGLPNDRFSAERPEGSISTLTIQRTEQRDSAMYRCASSPGLAGGKSYNEQFFGPGTRLTVL.

This clonotype was counted a few times. V and J are TRBV4-1 and TRBJ2-5; a possible D gene is TRBD1 (6 bases). Germline lookup yields CDR1 MGHRA and CDR2 YSYEKL. The CDR3 spans 15 residues. Trimming shortened V by 0 bases and J by 6 bases, and 14 bases separated the two germline ends. The CDR3 here is CASSQESGAWQTQYF. In nucleotides, the CDR3 is TGCGCCAGCAGCCAAGAGTCAGGGGCATGGCAGACCCAGTACTTC.

V gene TRBV4-1 combines with J gene TRBJ2-3, with D hard to call. Between the trimmed V and J ends, which lost 3 bases and 3 bases, there was a span of 16 bases. Germline values: CDR1 MGHRA, CDR2 YSYEKL. CDR3 length equals 16 residues. The CDR3 reads CASSHDSNRGTDTQYF. Written as DNA, the CDR3 is TGCGCCAGCAGCCACGACTCCAACCGTGGGACAGATACGCAGTATTTT.

This clonotype was picked up one time. The chain carries TRBV4-1 and TRBJ2-3; D is uncertain. This CDR3 comprises 13 residues. CDR1 and CDR2 (germline): MGHRA, YSYEKL. V lost 0 bases and J lost 6, with 7 bases in between. This chain's CDR3 is CASSQDLGDTQYF. In DNA form, the CDR3 reads TGCGCCAGCAGCCAAGATCTCGGGGATACGCAGTATTTT.

CDR3 protein: CASSQDRTGSGGYEQFF. DNA of the CDR3: TGCGCCAGCAGCCAAGACCGCACAGGGTCGGGTGGCTATGAGCAGTTCTTC. This chain connects TRBV4-3 to TRBJ2-1, with D possibly matching TRBD1 (6 bases). CDR3 length: 17 residues. The germline CDR1 and CDR2 sequences are LGHNA and YSLEER. With 0 bases removed from V and 8 bases from J, the gap between germline ends came to 20 bases.

This clonotype was seen repeatedly, ten times or more. The CDR3 loop is CASSQDLRGQETQYF. As DNA, the CDR3 is TGCGCCAGCAGCCAAGATTTGCGGGGCCAAGAGACCCAGTACTTC. The chain employs TRBV4-3 and TRBJ2-5; D might be TRBD2 (6 bases). CDR3 length equals 15 residues. Trimming shortened V by 0 bases and J by 1 base, and 9 bases separated the two germline ends. Germline V gene sequence: CDR1 LGHNA, CDR2 YSLEER.